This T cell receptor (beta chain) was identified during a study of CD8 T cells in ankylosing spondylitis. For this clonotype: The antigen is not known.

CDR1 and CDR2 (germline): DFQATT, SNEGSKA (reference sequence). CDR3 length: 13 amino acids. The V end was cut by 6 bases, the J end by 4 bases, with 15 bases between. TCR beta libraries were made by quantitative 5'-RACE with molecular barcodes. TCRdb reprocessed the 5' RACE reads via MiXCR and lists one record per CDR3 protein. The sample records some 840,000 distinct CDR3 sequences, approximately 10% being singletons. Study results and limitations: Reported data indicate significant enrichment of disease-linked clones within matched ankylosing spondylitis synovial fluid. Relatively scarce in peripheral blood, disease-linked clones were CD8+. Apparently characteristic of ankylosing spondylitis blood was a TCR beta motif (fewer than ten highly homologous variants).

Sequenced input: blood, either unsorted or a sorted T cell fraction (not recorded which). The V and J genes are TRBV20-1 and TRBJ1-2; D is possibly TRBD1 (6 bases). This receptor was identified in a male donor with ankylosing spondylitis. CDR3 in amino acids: CSASSGGGYGYTF. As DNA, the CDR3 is TGCAGTGCCTCGTCTGGAGGGGGCTATGGCTACACCTTC.